Reported below is one T cell receptor (beta chain). Its specificity is not known. The CDR3 runs 12 residues. Trimming cost V 6 bases and J 9 bases, with 13 bases left between them. The germline gives CDR1 MNHEY, CDR2 SVGAGI. The data were taken from a study of vaccination effects on CD4 cells after COVID-19. Overall study: Subjects were given two BNT162b2 or mRNA-1273 vaccine doses. Points from the study as a whole: In healthy vaccinees, only 1 of 255 vaccine-induced clones cross-reacted with common cold coronaviruses. Late post-vaccination, clones induced by infection and those induced by vaccine underwent marked clonal contraction.

With the ViraFEST assay, the study expanded antigen-specific CD4+ T cells using viral peptide pools, then sequenced them. Subsequent to a culture period of nine to ten days, CD4+ T cells were isolated. None of these healthy vaccinees had been infected with SARS-CoV-2 before vaccination. In the cultures, half the medium was exchanged for IL-2 medium on days 3 and 7. The method was immunoSEQ multiplex PCR; TCRdb's version includes in-frame clones alone and lacks a portion of them. Found here are some 22,000 clones, 75% of them singletons; the top ten hold just under 20%. The specimen comprised CD4+ T cells from PBMCs cultured with HCoV-NL63 spike peptides, sampled before COVID-19 vaccination. This receptor was obtained from a human donor who received a COVID-19 vaccine. V gene TRBV6-5 combines with J gene TRBJ2-3; D tentatively reads TRBD1 or TRBD2 (5 bases each). The CDR3 DNA is TGTGCCAGCAGATTGGGAGAGGGGACGCAGTATTTT. Protein product: CASRLGEGTQYF.